One sample yielded the 9 T cell receptor beta chains listed below, sequenced in a study of shared clonotypes between healthy human individuals. Profiled with immunoSEQ multiplex PCR; TCRdb holds only in-frame clones, not every one. The sample lists some 2,500,000 clones; around 93% were seen once. The sequenced sample consisted of naive CD4+ T cells from PBMCs. The subset is: CD45RA+ positively selected. The receptors derive from a man younger than 35 in good health. Some clones in this sample may be carry-over from other donors' samples.

This clone has just one count. The V call is TRBV5-6, the J call TRBJ2-5; 12 bases line up with TRBD2. Germline loops: CDR1 SGHDT, CDR2 YYEEEE. V trimming: 2 bases; J trimming: 5 bases; junction bases outside the gene matches: 16. The CDR3 spans 19 residues. The CDR3 nucleotides read TGTGCCAGCAGCTTAGAGATCCTAGCGGGAGGGCCGGACACGGAGACCCAGTACTTC. Encoded protein: CASSLEILAGGPDTETQYF.

This clone was seen once. The V call is TRBV6-1, the J call TRBJ2-1; D call uncertain. V was trimmed by 4 bases and J by 2 bases, leaving 9 bases between them. This CDR3 contains 14 residues. Germline V lookup: CDR1 MNHNS, CDR2 SASEGT. In DNA, the CDR3 is TGTGCCAGCAGTGTCGGTGCAACCTACAATGAGCAGTTCTTC. Translating it yields CASSVGATYNEQFF.

The gene calls are TRBV18 and TRBJ2-1; TRBD2 aligns across 12 bases. Germline CDR1 and CDR2: KGHSH and LQKENI. CDR3 length: 19 amino acids. J lost 5 bases, V lost 2 bases, and 13 bases had no gene match. The CDR3 loop is CASSPFVPGLAGRHNEQFF. CDR3 coding DNA: TGTGCCAGCTCACCATTCGTACCGGGACTAGCGGGTAGACACAATGAGCAGTTCTTC.

The chain couples TRBV5-1 to TRBJ1-1; possible D gene TRBD1, 6 bases. The V end lost 1 base, the J end lost 1 base, and 8 bases lay between the germline ends. The CDR3 spans 14 residues. Germline V gives CDR1 SGHRS, CDR2 YFSETQ. This chain's CDR3 is CASSLMGANTEAFF. For the CDR3, the DNA is TGCGCCAGCAGCTTGATGGGGGCGAACACTGAAGCTTTCTTT.

The chain combines TRBV11-3 with TRBJ1-1, with D hard to call. The CDR3 extends over 17 amino acids. Germline V gives CDR1 SGHNT, CDR2 YENEEA. V was shortened by 5 bases and J by 1 base, with 20 bases between the two germline ends. CDR3 in DNA: TGTGCCAGCAGCCAGAGCCGTCTCGGGGTCGCGAACACTGAAGCTTTCTTT. As protein: CASSQSRLGVANTEAFF.

This clone was seen a handful of times. The rearrangement joins TRBV7-9 to TRBJ1-2, with D perhaps matching TRBD1 (5 bases). This CDR3 is built from 14 residues. CDR1 is SEHNR and CDR2 is FQNEAQ in the germline V gene (reference sequence). Trimming pared 5 bases from V and 4 bases from J, leaving 14 bases between. The DNA of the CDR3 is TGTGCCAGCAGCCTAGGGACTGTAGGCTATGGCTACACCTTC. The encoded protein is CASSLGTVGYGYTF.

V gene TRBV5-1 combines with J gene TRBJ1-1, with TRBD1 identical over 11 bases. The V gene end was trimmed by 2 bases and the J gene end by 6 bases; junction bases not matched to a gene: 6. Germline V gene data show CDR1 as SGHRS and CDR2 as YFSETQ. This CDR3 comprises 15 residues. The CDR3 sequence is CASSFGTGGIPEAFF. The CDR3 DNA reads TGCGCCAGCAGCTTCGGGACAGGGGGAATCCCTGAAGCTTTCTTT. Together with reference TRBV5-1 and TRBJ1-1, the CDR3 gives the full variable domain: KAGVTQTPRYLIKTRGQQVTLSCSPISGHRSVSWYQQTPGQGLQFLFEYFSETQRNKGNFPGRFSGRQFSNSRSEMNVSTLELGDSALYLCASSFGTGGIPEAFFGQGTRLTVV.

The rearrangement joins TRBV7-9 to TRBJ2-7, with 8 bases lining up with TRBD1. Germline trimming cut 2 bases from V and 1 base from J; bases unmatched to any gene: 4. This CDR3 spans 15 amino acids. The germline CDR1 and CDR2 sequences are SEHNR and FQNEAQ (reference sequence). CDR3 loop: CASSLQGAYSYEQYF. In nucleotides, the CDR3 is TGTGCCAGCAGCTTACAGGGGGCATATTCCTACGAGCAGTACTTC.

This chain uses TRBV15 with TRBJ1-1; weak D call: TRBD1 (5 bases). The ends were cut back, 0 bases at V and 10 bases at J, with 21 bases in the middle. Germline CDR1 reads LNHNV; CDR2 reads YYDKDF (reference sequence). The CDR3 length is 16 residues. DNA of the CDR3: TGTGCCACCAGCAGAGATCGCTCTTCGGCCAGGGTGGCAGCTTTCTTT. Translation gives CATSRDRSSARVAAFF.